The clone carrying this T cell receptor (beta chain) showed up just a few times. Its antigen is not known. Trimming took off 6 bases at V and 1 base at J, with 9 bases between the two ends. The CDR3 totals 13 residues. The germline gives CDR1 MNHEY, CDR2 SMNVEV (reference sequence). Reverse transcription of extracted RNA yielded cDNA, which provided the sequencing template. Assay used: immunoSEQ multiplex PCR; TCRdb lists only in-frame clones, some missing. The sample includes a few hundred thousand clones, roughly three fifths of them seen just once. The sample is drawn from a study of CD8+ T cells in alopecia areata. Findings and limits, study-wide: Sequencing of scalp samples also captures resident alphabeta T cells of normal skin. For lesional scalp, especially alopecia totalis/universalis, clonality was higher than in normal scalp.

This rearrangement joins TRBV27 to TRBJ1-1; the D gene is possibly TRBD1 (6 bases). The receptor comes from a human donor in good health. Specimen: CD8+ T cells sorted from blood. This CDR3 is CASRRGQNTEAFF. In DNA form, the CDR3 reads TGTGCCAGCAGGAGGGGACAGAACACTGAAGCTTTCTTT.